This is a list of T cell receptor beta chains from one sample in a study of early T cells in non-severe SARS-CoV-2 infection. TCRdb re-analysed the 5' RACE reads in MiXCR, keeping a single row per CDR3 protein. The sample gives 60,000 or so distinct CDR3 sequences, approximately 12% of which show up once; approximately 9.6% is in the top ten. The specimen was whole blood. The receptor source for this set is an adult who was a healthcare worker with PCR-confirmed SARS-CoV-2 infection or an uninfected control (not recorded which). The CDR3 runs from the conserved cysteine through the conserved F or W. D genes are given only for firm matches. Clone size is shown for a subset of rows, as once, few, many or a class of expanded clone.

CDR3 DNA: TGTGCCAGCAGCCATAAGTGGGGAAGGGAGCAGTACTTC
CDR3 protein: CASSHKWGREQYF
J gene: TRBJ2-7
V gene: TRBV7-2
D gene: .
clone size: .

CDR3 DNA: TGTGCCAGCAGTTTAAGCGCAGAAGAGACCCAGTACTTC
CDR3 protein: CASSLSAEETQYF
J gene: TRBJ2-5
V gene: TRBV27
D gene: .
clone size: many

CDR3 DNA: TGTGCCAGCAGTTTGGGGACAGGGGCTTCCTACGAGCAGTACTTC
CDR3 protein: CASSLGTGASYEQYF
J gene: TRBJ2-7
V gene: TRBV12-3/TRBV12-4
D gene: TRBD1
clone size: many

CDR3 DNA: TGTGCCAGCAGCTTAGATCGGTTTGCAGCTAGCAATCAGCCCCAGCATTTT
CDR3 protein: CASSLDRFAASNQPQHF
J gene: TRBJ1-5
V gene: TRBV11-2
D gene: .
clone size: few

CDR3 DNA: TGTGCCAGCAGCTCTAGACCGGGACAGGGGCCCTTAAACTATGGCTACACCTTC
CDR3 protein: CASSSRPGQGPLNYGYTF
J gene: TRBJ1-2
V gene: TRBV6-5
D gene: TRBD1
clone size: .

CDR3 DNA: TGTGCCACCAGGGAGCTAGCGGGGGGCTCCTACAATGAGCAGTTCTTC
CDR3 protein: CATRELAGGSYNEQFF
J gene: TRBJ2-1
V gene: TRBV15
D gene: TRBD2
clone size: few

CDR3 DNA: TGTGCCAGCAGTTACCCCGCCCGCGAAGCTAACTATGGCTACACCTTC
CDR3 protein: CASSYPAREANYGYTF
J gene: TRBJ1-2
V gene: TRBV6-2/TRBV6-3
D gene: .
clone size: .

CDR3 DNA: TGTGCCAGCAGTGACGCTAGCAATGAGCAGTTCTTC
CDR3 protein: CASSDASNEQFF
J gene: TRBJ2-1
V gene: TRBV6-4
D gene: .
clone size: few

CDR3 DNA: TGTGCCAGCAGCCCTCCGACTAGTCAGTCCTACGAGCAGTACTTC
CDR3 protein: CASSPPTSQSYEQYF
J gene: TRBJ2-7
V gene: TRBV7-9
D gene: .
clone size: many

CDR3 DNA: .
CDR3 protein: CASSLEAFGAANTEAFF
J gene: TRBJ1-1
V gene: TRBV7-6
D gene: .
clone size: few

CDR3 DNA: TGCGCCAGCAGCACAGACGGAAATTCACCCCTCCACTTT
CDR3 protein: CASSTDGNSPLHF
J gene: TRBJ1-6
V gene: TRBV5-1
D gene: .
clone size: few

CDR3 DNA: TGTGCCAGCAGCTTAACCTTGGACACTGAAGCTTTCTTT
CDR3 protein: CASSLTLDTEAFF
J gene: TRBJ1-1
V gene: TRBV7-6
D gene: .
clone size: few

CDR3 DNA: TGTGCCAGCAGTTTAGGGACAGGGGGCTACGAGCAGTACTTC
CDR3 protein: CASSLGTGGYEQYF
J gene: TRBJ2-7
V gene: TRBV28
D gene: TRBD1
clone size: few

CDR3 DNA: TGTGCCAGCAGCTTAGCGCGCAGGATCTACAATGAGCAGTTCTTC
CDR3 protein: CASSLARRIYNEQFF
J gene: TRBJ2-1
V gene: TRBV7-2
D gene: .
clone size: .

CDR3 DNA: TGCGCCAGCAGCTTGGTGGGGCCGAACACCGGGGAGCTGTTTTTT
CDR3 protein: CASSLVGPNTGELFF
J gene: TRBJ2-2
V gene: TRBV5-1
D gene: .
clone size: .

CDR3 DNA: TGCAGTGCTAGGACAAACAGGGGAGGGCAGCCCCAGCATTTT
CDR3 protein: CSARTNRGGQPQHF
J gene: TRBJ1-5
V gene: TRBV20-1
D gene: TRBD1
clone size: .

CDR3 DNA: TGTGCCAGCAGTTTACCGGTCGGACGGGGCACCTACGAGCAGTACTTC
CDR3 protein: CASSLPVGRGTYEQYF
J gene: TRBJ2-7
V gene: TRBV12-3/TRBV12-4
D gene: .
clone size: .

CDR3 DNA: TGTGCCAGCAGTCCGGGACTAGCGGGAGGAAACAATGAGCAGTTCTTC
CDR3 protein: CASSPGLAGGNNEQFF
J gene: TRBJ2-1
V gene: TRBV6-1
D gene: TRBD2
clone size: many

CDR3 DNA: TGCGCCAGCAGCTCCGACACAGATACGCAGTATTTT
CDR3 protein: CASSSDTDTQYF
J gene: TRBJ2-3
V gene: TRBV4-1
D gene: .
clone size: .

CDR3 DNA: TGCAGTGCCCTAGGGGGCGCTGGGGATGGCTACACCTTC
CDR3 protein: CSALGGAGDGYTF
J gene: TRBJ1-2
V gene: TRBV20-1
D gene: TRBD1
clone size: few

CDR3 DNA: TGTGCCAGCAGCACCACGACTAGCGGGACAACCGGGGAGCTGTTTTTT
CDR3 protein: CASSTTTSGTTGELFF
J gene: TRBJ2-2
V gene: TRBV5-5
D gene: TRBD2
clone size: few

CDR3 DNA: TGTGCCAGCAGACAAGACAGGGGCAATCAGTACTTC
CDR3 protein: CASRQDRGNQYF
J gene: TRBJ2-5
V gene: TRBV7-2
D gene: TRBD1
clone size: .

CDR3 DNA: TGTGCCAGCAGAGGGGGAAATGAGCAGTTCTTC
CDR3 protein: CASRGGNEQFF
J gene: TRBJ2-1
V gene: TRBV9
D gene: .
clone size: few

CDR3 DNA: TGTGCCAGCTCGGAGGGGGGCACTGAAGCTTTCTTT
CDR3 protein: CASSEGGTEAFF
J gene: TRBJ1-1
V gene: TRBV18
D gene: .
clone size: few

CDR3 DNA: TGCGCCAGCAGCTCCGCCCAGGGAAACTATGGCTACACCTTC
CDR3 protein: CASSSAQGNYGYTF
J gene: TRBJ1-2
V gene: TRBV4-1
D gene: .
clone size: .

CDR3 DNA: TGTGCCAGCGGTTTGGGATCGGATACGCAGTATTTT
CDR3 protein: CASGLGSDTQYF
J gene: TRBJ2-3
V gene: TRBV12-3/TRBV12-4
D gene: .
clone size: many

CDR3 DNA: TGTGCCAGCAGATTCCGGGACAGGGGTTGGGATAATTCACCCCTCCACTTT
CDR3 protein: CASRFRDRGWDNSPLHF
J gene: TRBJ1-6
V gene: TRBV5-4
D gene: TRBD1
clone size: many

CDR3 DNA: TGTGCCAGCAGCCAAGGGACTAACACAGATACGCAGTATTTT
CDR3 protein: CASSQGTNTDTQYF
J gene: TRBJ2-3
V gene: TRBV3-1
D gene: .
clone size: few

CDR3 DNA: TGCAGCGTTGTGAGAAACTACGAGCAGTACTTC
CDR3 protein: CSVVRNYEQYF
J gene: TRBJ2-7
V gene: TRBV29-1
D gene: .
clone size: many

CDR3 DNA: TGTGCCAGCAGTTCTGGACAGGGGGTACAGCCCCAGCATTTT
CDR3 protein: CASSSGQGVQPQHF
J gene: TRBJ1-5
V gene: TRBV6-5
D gene: TRBD1
clone size: .

CDR3 DNA: TGTGCCAGCAGTTACACAGGGACCGGGGAGCTGTTTTTT
CDR3 protein: CASSYTGTGELFF
J gene: TRBJ2-2
V gene: TRBV12-3/TRBV12-4
D gene: .
clone size: .

CDR3 DNA: TGTGCCTGGAGTGTATTCACAGATACGCAGTATTTT
CDR3 protein: CAWSVFTDTQYF
J gene: TRBJ2-3
V gene: TRBV30
D gene: .
clone size: .

CDR3 DNA: TGTGCCAGCAGCGCAGGGGGCTCGACCCCAGCTTTCTTT
CDR3 protein: CASSAGGSTPAFF
J gene: TRBJ1-1
V gene: TRBV7-3
D gene: TRBD1
clone size: many

CDR3 DNA: TGTGCCAGCAGCTTAGGCCGGGGACGGGAGACCCAGTACTTC
CDR3 protein: CASSLGRGRETQYF
J gene: TRBJ2-5
V gene: TRBV7-2
D gene: .
clone size: .

CDR3 DNA: TGTGCCAGCAGCTTAGTGGGGACAGCCTACAATGAGCAGTTCTTC
CDR3 protein: CASSLVGTAYNEQFF
J gene: TRBJ2-1
V gene: TRBV7-8
D gene: TRBD1
clone size: few

CDR3 DNA: TGTGCCAGTAGTAAAAAAAGGACAAAATATAATTCACCCCTCCACTTT
CDR3 protein: CASSKKRTKYNSPLHF
J gene: TRBJ1-6
V gene: TRBV19
D gene: .
clone size: .

CDR3 DNA: TGTGCCAGCAGCCAAGATATGGACACTGAAGCTTTCTTT
CDR3 protein: CASSQDMDTEAFF
J gene: TRBJ1-1
V gene: TRBV4-2
D gene: .
clone size: medium-sized

CDR3 DNA: TGTGCCAGCAGCTTGGCAGCTAGCTGGGATTCACCCCTCCACTTT
CDR3 protein: CASSLAASWDSPLHF
J gene: TRBJ1-6
V gene: TRBV5-6
D gene: .
clone size: many

CDR3 DNA: TGTGCCAGTAGTATACCGGGACAGGGGAGGCAGCCCCAGCATTTT
CDR3 protein: CASSIPGQGRQPQHF
J gene: TRBJ1-5
V gene: TRBV19
D gene: TRBD1
clone size: many

CDR3 DNA: TGTGCCAGCCCCCCTTTACCGAGGGTTCTCGACAATGAGCAGTTCTTC
CDR3 protein: CASPPLPRVLDNEQFF
J gene: TRBJ2-1
V gene: TRBV18
D gene: .
clone size: many